This TCR beta chain came from a study of blood T cells in healthy people across ages. Findings of the study overall: Unknown CMV status may confound age-related changes in expanded clones. What prevented conclusive comparison of naive and antigen-experienced cells was that PBMCs were unsorted.

Extraction yielded at least 5 micrograms of total RNA per sample. Turning to this clonotype: The antigen remains undetermined. Mismatch with germline at one junction end may stem from a read error.

A second PCR of 7 to 11 cycles used a sample-barcoded 5' primer and a J-beta primer mix. TCRdb fed the 5' RACE reads into MiXCR, producing one record per CDR3 protein. The sample has 1.5 million to 1.8 million distinct CDR3 sequences; 42% are singletons. CDR3 size: 14 residues. Germline V gene lookup returns CDR1 GTSNPN and CDR2 SVGIG (reference sequence). Sequencing input: blood. The source is a woman aged 18-35 years in good health. This chain connects TRBV30 to TRBJ1-4; TRBD1 is a possible D gene (5 bases). Written as DNA, the CDR3 is TGTGCCTGGAGTGGGCCCGGGACCGGTGAAAAACTGTGTTTT. Its translation: CAWSGPGTGEKLCF.